This T cell receptor (beta chain) was sequenced in a study of cytotoxic CD8 clonotypes in ibrutinib-treated CLL. Findings of the study overall: Few clonotypes were public, and these shrank or held steady under treatment. Ibrutinib response saw clonality rise, and progression saw it return toward baseline.

Remarks on this clone: What it binds is not known.

The table came from immunoSEQ multiplex PCR; TCRdb's copy has only in-frame clones and leaves some out. The table shows around 250,000 clones, with under 80% occurring only once. Frozen-stored PBMCs produced about 2 micrograms of genomic DNA for TCR beta libraries. This sequence was found in a human donor with chronic lymphocytic leukemia. The material was PBMCs, obtained after 24 months of ibrutinib treatment.

This CDR3 reads CASVVQFF. The CDR3 region has the DNA TGTGCCAGTGTGGTGCAGTTCTTC. V and J are TRBV11-1 and TRBJ2-1; D is unresolved. Germline CDR1 reads SGHAT; CDR2 reads FQDESV (reference sequence). Between the trimmed V and J ends, which lost 9 bases and 12 bases, there was a span of 6 bases. The CDR3 length is 8 residues.